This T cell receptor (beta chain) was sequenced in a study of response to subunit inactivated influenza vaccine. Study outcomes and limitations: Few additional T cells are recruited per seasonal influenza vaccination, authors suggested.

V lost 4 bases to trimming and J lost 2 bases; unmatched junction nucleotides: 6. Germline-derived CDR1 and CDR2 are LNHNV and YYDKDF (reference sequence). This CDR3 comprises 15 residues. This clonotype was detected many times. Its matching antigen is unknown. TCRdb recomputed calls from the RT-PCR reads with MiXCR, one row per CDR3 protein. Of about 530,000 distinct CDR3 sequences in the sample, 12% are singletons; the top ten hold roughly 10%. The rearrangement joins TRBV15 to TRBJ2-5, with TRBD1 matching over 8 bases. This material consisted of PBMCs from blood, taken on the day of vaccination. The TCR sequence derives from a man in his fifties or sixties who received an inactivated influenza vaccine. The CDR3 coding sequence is TGTGCCACCAGCAAGCGAACAGGGGGGCAAGAGACCCAGTACTTC. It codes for CATSKRTGGQETQYF.